This T cell receptor beta chain stems from a study of CD8+ T cells in alopecia areata listed by TCRdb under 2018. Some background on the complete study: Treated patients were enrolled in an open-label pilot trial of oral tofacitinib, 5 to 10 mg twice daily, for moderate-to-severe alopecia areata. Patients stayed on tofacitinib for 6 to 18 months and then had 6 months of follow-up off drug so that delayed response and recurrence could be assessed. The study used high-throughput TCRbeta sequencing to examine T cell clonal expansion in alopecia areata, in both the C3H/HeJ mouse model and human patients. On the human side, TCRbeta sequencing was run on scalp tissue and on sorted CD4+ and CD8+ peripheral blood T cells from healthy controls and from alopecia areata patients with either patchy or totalis/universalis disease. Biopsies were taken from tofacitinib-treated patients at baseline and at 4 and 24 weeks of treatment, and a later scalp biopsy was taken in several of the tofacitinib-treated patients. Clonality in the scalp was compared among normal scalp (n=4), patchy alopecia areata scalp (n=8), and alopecia totalis/universalis scalp (n=8). RNA was obtained with the PAXgene miRNA kit for fixed scalp, the miRNeasy kit for PBMCs, and the RNeasy kit for mouse skin. TCRbeta CDR3 regions were amplified by immunoSEQ multiplex PCR using 35 Vbeta forward and 13 Jbeta reverse primers. Overall results and qualifications from the work: Compared with mice, TCR sequences shared between patients were less clear, possibly partly because of HLA diversity across the patient population. Higher clonality and more expanded CD8+ clones were observed in lesional scalp than in normal scalp, particularly in alopecia totalis/universalis, a finding suggestive of antigenic drive. Resident alphabeta T cells in normal human skin are also sequenced, complicating scalp TCR repertoire analysis, unlike mouse skin dominated by gammadelta T cells.

This sample's time point label indicates: baseline before oral tofacitinib. Peripheral blood and lesional scalp punch biopsies were obtained from patients with alopecia areata. PBMCs were separated by density centrifugation and stained for CD3, CD4 and CD8, after which CD4+ and CD8+ T cells were sorted on a FACSAria. The CDR1 and CDR2 encoded by the germline V gene (reference sequence) are SGHAT and FQDESV. The CDR3 starts with the cysteine, ends with the phenylalanine, and has 14 residues. The kept DNA is CDR3 alone, 42 bases in frame from the first base. After removal of 4 bases from V and 3 bases from J, the junction retains 2 bases not matched to a gene. Remarks on this clone: Its antigen is unknown. A much larger clonotype is one base distant, so this may be a read error.

Receptor libraries were prepared by the immunoSEQ multiplex PCR assay. For TCR sequencing, RNA was extracted from every sample and reverse transcribed into cDNA to serve as template. First-strand cDNA was synthesized with SuperScript III using a 2:1 mix of oligo-dT and random hexamers. A synthetic immune receptor repertoire was used to gauge amplification bias, and whatever bias remained was removed computationally. The authors' analysis ran thus. After raw reads were preprocessed to remove errors, the CDR3 was defined following IMGT conventions as running from the conserved cysteine to phenylalanine. To get clonality, Shannon entropy was normalized by log2 of the number of productive unique TCRs and the result was subtracted from 1. Whether scalp clones were CD4 or CD8 was inferred by matching scalp TCRbeta sequences against CD4 and CD8 repertoires sorted from blood. TCRdb obtained this table from immuneACCESS and retained in-frame rearrangements with V and J assigned. These tables miss some clones; where compared with another copy, unresolved V genes account for less than half of the shortfall, and the remainder is unexplained. V and J calls and clone size are as listed in that table; D and trimming were resolved from the DNA. The sample table shows 200,000 to 250,000 clones, and 50% to 70% are seen once. The leading ten clones occupy 0.45% of the sample.

The input for sequencing was CD4+ T cells sorted from blood, taken at week 0. In this chain, TRBV11-1 is recombined with TRBJ2-7; 11 nucleotides in the junction match TRBD2. The receptor was isolated from a human donor with alopecia areata. The bases are TGTGCCAGCAGCTCCGGGACTAGCGGCTACGAGCAGTACTTC. Its protein product is CASSSGTSGYEQYF.